The 8 T cell receptor beta chains reported below all come from one sample, sequenced in a study of CD8 T cells in ankylosing spondylitis. TCRdb reprocessed the 5' RACE reads via MiXCR and lists one record per CDR3 protein. This sample has roughly 180,000 distinct CDR3 sequences, with roughly 13% found just once. Source material: blood, either unsorted or a sorted T cell fraction (not recorded which). Receptor source: a male donor with ankylosing spondylitis or in good health (not recorded which).

This clonotype appeared many times. The chain recombines TRBV12-3 or TRBV12-4 with TRBJ2-2; D is unresolved. The V gene lost 6 bases and the J gene lost 1 base, with 6 bases spanning the gap. The CDR3 is 13 amino acids. The CDR3 region is CASSPRNTGELFF. For the CDR3, the DNA is TGTGCCAGCAGCCCCCGGAACACCGGGGAGCTGTTTTTT.

This clonotype occurred a few times. The chain couples TRBV5-1 to TRBJ2-7, with D tentatively TRBD2 (6 bases). Between the trimmed V and J ends, which lost 0 bases and 2 bases, there was a span of 9 bases. The CDR3 totals 14 residues. The germline CDR1 and CDR2 sequences are SGHRS and YFSETQ. The CDR3 here is CASSLVSGPYEQYF. CDR3 coding DNA: TGCGCCAGCAGCTTGGTTAGCGGCCCCTACGAGCAGTACTTC.

This clonotype showed up many times. The chain uses TRBV7-3 and TRBJ2-7; perhaps D is TRBD1 or TRBD2 (7 bases each). The ends were cut back, 5 bases at V and 2 bases at J, with 34 bases in the middle. The CDR3 extends over 21 amino acids. The germline V gene encodes CDR1 SGHTA and CDR2 FQGTGA. CDR3 sequence reads: CASSHPLRQGALADYPYEQYF. DNA for the CDR3: TGTGCCAGCAGCCACCCCCTCAGACAGGGAGCCCTAGCGGATTATCCCTACGAGCAGTACTTC. Complete variable domain (other parts from reference TRBV7-3 and TRBJ2-7): GAGVSQTPSNKVTEKGKYVELRCDPISGHTALYWYRQSLGQGPEFLIYFQGTGAADDSGLPNDRFFAVRPEGSVSTLKIQRTERGDSAVYLCASSHPLRQGALADYPYEQYFGPGTRLTVT.

The chain recombines TRBV10-1 with TRBJ2-1; TRBD2 aligns across 8 bases. With V trimmed by 3 bases and J by 3 bases, 7 bases remained unmatched. Germline CDR1 reads WNHNN; CDR2 reads SYGVQD (reference sequence). The CDR3 covers 16 residues. The CDR3 here is CASSEVSGGDYNEQFF. CDR3 DNA sequence: TGCGCCAGCAGTGAAGTATCGGGGGGGGACTACAATGAGCAGTTCTTC.

This clonotype has more than one count but fewer than ten. The V and J genes are TRBV9 and TRBJ2-7; 12 bases map to TRBD1. Unmatched junction bases numbered 3, after V lost 0 bases and J lost 5 bases. CDR1 is SGDLS and CDR2 is YYNGEE in the germline V gene. The CDR3 spans 15 residues. The CDR3 here is CASSVEGTGGHEQYF. The CDR3 DNA reads TGTGCCAGCAGCGTAGAAGGGACAGGGGGCCACGAGCAGTACTTC.

This clonotype was picked up a small number of times. This chain connects TRBV7-8 to TRBJ2-7; 7 nucleotides line up with TRBD1. V lost 0 bases and J lost 3; bases outside the gene matches: 8. CDR1 is SGHVS, CDR2 FQNEAQ, per germline. The CDR3 spans 16 residues. CDR3 in amino acids: CASSLAVGQTFYEQYF. The CDR3 DNA follows: TGTGCCAGCAGCTTAGCGGTGGGACAGACATTCTACGAGCAGTACTTC.

This chain joins TRBV20-1 and TRBJ1-1, with D unclear. V lost 6 bases, J lost 5 bases, and 13 bases lay in between. The CDR3 spans 12 residues. Germline V lookup: CDR1 DFQATT, CDR2 SNEGSKA (reference sequence). The CDR3 DNA reads TGCAGTGCCCGGACCCAAGGAACTGAAGCTTTCTTT. It yields the protein CSARTQGTEAFF.

This clonotype has only a few counts. The gene calls are TRBV4-1 and TRBJ2-7, with D maybe TRBD2 (5 bases). The CDR3 spans 14 residues. CDR1 and CDR2 from the germline V gene are MGHRA and YSYEKL. V dropped 0 bases and J dropped 6 bases, with 12 bases sitting between them. CDR3 sequence: CASSQDIVGSEQYF. CDR3 DNA sequence: TGCGCCAGCAGCCAAGATATAGTGGGGAGCGAGCAGTACTTC.